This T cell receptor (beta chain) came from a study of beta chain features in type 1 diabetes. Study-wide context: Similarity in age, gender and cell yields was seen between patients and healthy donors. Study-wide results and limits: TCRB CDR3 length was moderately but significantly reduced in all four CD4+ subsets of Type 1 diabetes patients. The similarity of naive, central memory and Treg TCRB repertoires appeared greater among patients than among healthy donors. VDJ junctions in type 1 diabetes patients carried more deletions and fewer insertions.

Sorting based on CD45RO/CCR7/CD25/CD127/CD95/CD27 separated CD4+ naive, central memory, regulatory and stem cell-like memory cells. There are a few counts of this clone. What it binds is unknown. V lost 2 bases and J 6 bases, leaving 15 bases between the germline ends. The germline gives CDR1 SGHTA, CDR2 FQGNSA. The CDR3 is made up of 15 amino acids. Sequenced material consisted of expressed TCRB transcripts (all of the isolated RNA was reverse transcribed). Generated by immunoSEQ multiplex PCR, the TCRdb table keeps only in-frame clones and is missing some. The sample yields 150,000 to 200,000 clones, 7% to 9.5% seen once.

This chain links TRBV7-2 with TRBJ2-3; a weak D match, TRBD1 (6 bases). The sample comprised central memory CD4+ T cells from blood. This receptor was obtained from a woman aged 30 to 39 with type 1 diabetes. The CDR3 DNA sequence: TGTGCCAGCAGCTTATTCGGTGGGGGCGCGGATACGCAGTATTTT. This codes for CASSLFGGGADTQYF.